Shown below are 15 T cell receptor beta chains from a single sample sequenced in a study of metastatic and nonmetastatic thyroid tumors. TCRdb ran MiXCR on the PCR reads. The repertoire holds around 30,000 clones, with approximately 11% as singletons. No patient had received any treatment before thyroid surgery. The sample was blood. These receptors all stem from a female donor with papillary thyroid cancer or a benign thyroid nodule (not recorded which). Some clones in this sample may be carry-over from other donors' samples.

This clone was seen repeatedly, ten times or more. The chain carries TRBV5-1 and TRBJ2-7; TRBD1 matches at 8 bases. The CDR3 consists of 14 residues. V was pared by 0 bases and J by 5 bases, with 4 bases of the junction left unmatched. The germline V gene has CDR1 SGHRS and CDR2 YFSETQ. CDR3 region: CASSLGQGTHEQYF. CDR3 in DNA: TGCGCCAGCAGCTTGGGACAGGGGACCCACGAGCAGTACTTC.

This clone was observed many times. CDR3 sequence: CATSRAAGVLNTEAFF. In DNA form, the CDR3 reads TGTGCCACCAGCAGAGCGGCAGGGGTGTTGAACACTGAAGCTTTCTTT. The chain combines TRBV15 with TRBJ1-1; D is possibly TRBD1 (6 bases). From germline, CDR1 is LNHNV and CDR2 YYDKDF (reference sequence). The CDR3 is 16 amino acids. Trimming pared 1 base from V and 0 bases from J, leaving 12 bases between.

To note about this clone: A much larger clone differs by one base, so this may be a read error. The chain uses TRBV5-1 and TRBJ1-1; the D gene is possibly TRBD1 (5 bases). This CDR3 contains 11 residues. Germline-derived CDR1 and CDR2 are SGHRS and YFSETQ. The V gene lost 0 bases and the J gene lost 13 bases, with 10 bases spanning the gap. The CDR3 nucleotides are TGCGCCAGCAGCTTGGGTGGGGGAGGTTTCTTT. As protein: CASSLGGGGFF.

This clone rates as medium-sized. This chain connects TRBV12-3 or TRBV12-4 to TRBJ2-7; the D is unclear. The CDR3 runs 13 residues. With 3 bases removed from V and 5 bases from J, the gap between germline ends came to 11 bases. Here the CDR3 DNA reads TGTGCCAGCAGTTTGAACAGAAGGGACGAGCAGTACTTC. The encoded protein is CASSLNRRDEQYF.

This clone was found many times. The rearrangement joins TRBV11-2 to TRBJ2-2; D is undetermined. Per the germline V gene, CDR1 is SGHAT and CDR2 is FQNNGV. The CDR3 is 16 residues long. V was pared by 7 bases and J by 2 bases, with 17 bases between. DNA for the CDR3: TGTGCCAGCACCGAAACGACCGGTTCAAACACCGGGGAGCTGTTTTTT. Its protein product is CASTETTGSNTGELFF.

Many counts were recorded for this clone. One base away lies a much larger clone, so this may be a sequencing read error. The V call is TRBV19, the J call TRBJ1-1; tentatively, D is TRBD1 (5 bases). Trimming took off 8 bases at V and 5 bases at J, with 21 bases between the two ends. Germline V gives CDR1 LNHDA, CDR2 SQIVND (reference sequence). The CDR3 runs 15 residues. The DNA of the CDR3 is TGTGCCAGTGCCCCCGGGGGGAGGGGTTGGACTGAAGCTTTCTTT. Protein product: CASAPGGRGWTEAFF.

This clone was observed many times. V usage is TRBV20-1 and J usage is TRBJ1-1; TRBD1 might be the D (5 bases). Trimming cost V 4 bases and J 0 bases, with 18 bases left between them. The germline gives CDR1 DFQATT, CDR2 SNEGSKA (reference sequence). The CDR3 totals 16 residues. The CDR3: CSATRGRTVMNTEAFF. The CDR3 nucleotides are TGCAGTGCTACACGGGGCCGCACGGTAATGAACACTGAAGCTTTCTTT.

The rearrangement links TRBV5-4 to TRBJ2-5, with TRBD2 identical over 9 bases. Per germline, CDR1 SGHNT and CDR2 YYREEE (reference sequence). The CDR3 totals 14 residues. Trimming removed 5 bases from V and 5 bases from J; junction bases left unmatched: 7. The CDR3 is CASRLAGLVETQYF. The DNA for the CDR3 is TGTGCCAGCAGGCTAGCGGGGCTTGTGGAGACCCAGTACTTC.

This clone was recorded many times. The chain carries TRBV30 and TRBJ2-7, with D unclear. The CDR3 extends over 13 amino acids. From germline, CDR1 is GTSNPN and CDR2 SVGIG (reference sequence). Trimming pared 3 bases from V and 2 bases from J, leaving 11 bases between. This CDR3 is CAWSEDITYEQYF. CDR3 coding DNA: TGTGCCTGGAGCGAAGACATCACCTACGAGCAGTACTTC. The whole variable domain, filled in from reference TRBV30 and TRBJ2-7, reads SQTIHQWPATLVQPVGSPLSLECTVEGTSNPNLYWYRQAAGRGLQLLFYSVGIGQISSEVPQNLSASRPQDRQFILSSKKLLLSDSGFYLCAWSEDITYEQYFGPGTRLTVT.

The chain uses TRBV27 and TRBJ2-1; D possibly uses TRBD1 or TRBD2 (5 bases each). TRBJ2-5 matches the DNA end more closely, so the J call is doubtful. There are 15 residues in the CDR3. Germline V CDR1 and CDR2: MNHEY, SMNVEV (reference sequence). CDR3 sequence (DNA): TGTGCCAGCCAATCAGGGACGGACCGCCAAGAGACCCAGTACTTC. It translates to CASQSGTDRQETQYF.

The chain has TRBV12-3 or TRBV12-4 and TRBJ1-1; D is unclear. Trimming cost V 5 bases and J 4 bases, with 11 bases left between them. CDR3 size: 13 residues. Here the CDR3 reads CASSRPVTTEAFF. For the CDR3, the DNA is TGTGCCAGCAGTAGACCTGTTACCACTGAAGCTTTCTTT.

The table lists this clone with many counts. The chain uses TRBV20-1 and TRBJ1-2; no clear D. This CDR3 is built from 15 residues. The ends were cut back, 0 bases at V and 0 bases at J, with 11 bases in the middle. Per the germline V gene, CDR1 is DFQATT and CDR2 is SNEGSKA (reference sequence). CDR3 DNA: TGCAGTGCTAGAGATCTGTTACTTTCTAACTATGGCTACACCTTC. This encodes CSARDLLLSNYGYTF.

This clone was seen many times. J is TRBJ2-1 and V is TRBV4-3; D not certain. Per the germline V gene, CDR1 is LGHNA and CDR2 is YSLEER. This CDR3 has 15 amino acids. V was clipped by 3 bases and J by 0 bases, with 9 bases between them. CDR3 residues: CASSQTESSYNEQFF. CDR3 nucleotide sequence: TGCGCCAGCAGCCAGACTGAGAGCTCCTACAATGAGCAGTTCTTC.

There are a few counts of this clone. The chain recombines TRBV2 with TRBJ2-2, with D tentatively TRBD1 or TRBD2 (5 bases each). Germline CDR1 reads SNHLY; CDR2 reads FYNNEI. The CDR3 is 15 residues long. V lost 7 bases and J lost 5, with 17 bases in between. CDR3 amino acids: CASTVGVGGTGELFF. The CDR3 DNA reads TGTGCCAGCACCGTGGGGGTGGGCGGTACCGGGGAGCTGTTTTTT.

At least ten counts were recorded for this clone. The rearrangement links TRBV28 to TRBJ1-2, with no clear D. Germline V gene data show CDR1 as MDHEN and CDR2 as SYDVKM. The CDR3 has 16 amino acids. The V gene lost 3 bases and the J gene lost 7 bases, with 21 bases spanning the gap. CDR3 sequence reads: CASSLRGTTILIGYTF. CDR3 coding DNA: TGTGCCAGCAGTTTGCGGGGAACTACCATTCTGATTGGCTACACCTTC.